This T cell receptor (beta chain) was profiled in a study of cytomegalovirus exposure and HLA in healthy donors. A multiplex PCR was run with 60 Vbeta primers and 13 Jbeta primers. Only in-frame clones appear in the TCRdb table, and some are missing; sequencing was by immunoSEQ multiplex PCR. The sample has around 79,000 clones, 60% to 75% seen once. This clone has more than one count but fewer than ten. Its specificity is unknown. Study observations and caveats: In a later analysis, common viral pathogens appeared linked to several of the most significant clusters. Productive status was seen about 90% or about 30% of the time for most TCR beta V segments in an earlier analysis. Investigators reported under 200 TCR beta chains as tied to cytomegalovirus.

The germline gives CDR1 SGDLS, CDR2 YYNGEE. This CDR3 has 15 amino acids. Trimming removed 4 bases from V and 5 bases from J; junction bases left unmatched: 6. The chain combines TRBV9 with TRBJ2-5; TRBD2 agrees at 12 bases. Sequencing used PBMCs. The receptor's source is a woman in her 40s in good health and CMV-seropositive. CDR3 nucleotides: TGTGCCAGCAGCCCTCACCTAGCGGGAGGGGAGACCCAGTACTTC. The encoded protein is CASSPHLAGGETQYF.